These 30 T cell receptor beta chains share one sample of origin, sequenced in a study of blood T cell repertoires in COVID-19. Data came from immunoSEQ multiplex PCR; TCRdb stores just in-frame clones and leaves some out. The data hold about 280,000 clones, with approximately 86% observed a single time. The sequenced sample was peripheral blood. These receptors were collected from a man aged 40-55 years with active or convalescent COVID-19.

About this clone itself: Other DNA sequences of this sample code for an identical CDR3. V and J are TRBV30 and TRBJ1-2; TRBD1 matches 8 bases. This CDR3 spans 13 amino acids. Germline values: CDR1 GTSNPN, CDR2 SVGIG (reference sequence). J lost 6 bases, V lost 3 bases, and 6 bases had no gene match. CDR3 DNA: TGTGCCTGGAGCTTAGACAGGGGACATGGCTACACCTTC. This codes for CAWSLDRGHGYTF.

The V and J genes are TRBV19 and TRBJ2-3, with D tentatively TRBD2 (5 bases). Germline V lookup: CDR1 LNHDA, CDR2 SQIVND (reference sequence). Trimming cost V 5 bases and J 15 bases, with 18 bases left between them. This CDR3 is built from 12 residues. The CDR3 is CASSSQVGVEYF. The CDR3 DNA sequence: TGTGCCAGTAGTTCCCAGGTCGGGGTTGAATATTTT. Supplemented by reference TRBV19 and TRBJ2-3, the full variable domain reads DGGITQSPKYLFRKEGQNVTLSCEQNLNHDAMYWYRQDPGQGLRLIYYSQIVNDFQKGDIAEGYSVSREKKESFPLTVTSAQKNPTAFYLCASSSQVGVEYFGPGTRLTVL.

The rearrangement uses TRBV29-1 and TRBJ1-2, with a tentative D call TRBD1 (6 bases). The V gene's germline CDR1 is SQVTM and CDR2 ANQGSEA. The CDR3 runs 13 residues. V lost 5 bases and J lost 7, with 17 bases in between. CDR3 in amino acids: CSVNRAGLFGYTF. CDR3 bases: TGCAGCGTTAACAGGGCGGGCTTGTTTGGCTACACCTTC.

CDR3 in amino acids: CASRPLANRETQYF. The CDR3 region has the DNA TGTGCCAGCAGGCCACTAGCGAATAGGGAGACCCAGTACTTC. This rearrangement joins TRBV6-5 to TRBJ2-5; 7 bases line up with TRBD2. J was trimmed by 5 bases and V by 6 bases; bases with no gene match: 9. The CDR3 length is 14 residues. Germline CDR1 MNHEY, CDR2 SVGAGI.

The gene calls are TRBV2 and TRBJ1-6; 7 nucleotides match TRBD1. The V gene end was trimmed by 0 bases and the J gene end by 10 bases; junction bases not matched to a gene: 3. The CDR3 sequence is 14 residues long. Germline CDR1 is SNHLY and CDR2 is FYNNEI. The DNA for the CDR3 is TGTGCCAGCAGTGAAGCAGGGGGCGGATCACCCCTCCACTTT. Amino acid sequence: CASSEAGGGSPLHF.

The chain joins TRBV30 to TRBJ2-7; 10 bases align to TRBD1. The CDR3 has 13 amino acids. The germline gives CDR1 GTSNPN, CDR2 SVGIG (reference sequence). The V gene end was trimmed by 5 bases and the J gene end by 7 bases; junction bases not matched to a gene: 8. DNA for the CDR3: TGTGCCTGGTCGACAGGGGGCTCTGGGGAGCAGTACTTC. It is translated as CAWSTGGSGEQYF.

The chain links TRBV5-6 to TRBJ1-4, with D maybe TRBD1 (5 bases). The CDR3 is 13 residues long. V was cut by 0 bases and J by 6 bases, with 6 bases left in between. Germline V CDR1 and CDR2: SGHDT, YYEEEE. The CDR3 reads CASSLVTDEKLFF. In nucleotides, the CDR3 is TGTGCCAGCAGCTTGGTGACAGATGAAAAACTGTTTTTT.

The CDR3 sequence is CASSESSGVGSPLHF. The CDR3 bases are TGCGCCAGCAGTGAGTCGTCAGGGGTAGGATCACCCCTCCACTTT. The chain couples TRBV10-2 to TRBJ1-6, with D perhaps matching TRBD1 (6 bases). CDR1 is WSHSY, CDR2 SAAADI, per germline. CDR3 size: 15 residues. Between the trimmed V and J ends, which lost 0 bases and 10 bases, there was a span of 13 bases.

The chain joins TRBV5-1 to TRBJ1-1, with 12 bases fitting TRBD1. V gave up 6 bases and J gave up 3 bases; unmatched junction bases: 9. This CDR3 spans 16 amino acids. CDR1 and CDR2 from the germline V gene are SGHRS and YFSETQ. CDR3 sequence: CASTPGQGAKDTEAFF. CDR3 DNA: TGCGCCAGCACTCCGGGACAGGGGGCGAAGGACACTGAAGCTTTCTTT.

J is TRBJ2-7 and V is TRBV6-5; D perhaps matches TRBD1 (6 bases). The V and J ends lost 8 bases and 2 bases respectively, with 19 bases between them. This CDR3 has 15 residues. Germline lookup yields CDR1 MNHEY and CDR2 SVGAGI. DNA of the CDR3: TGTGCCAGCCGCATAGGCCAGGGGATAACCTACGAGCAGTACTTC. It is translated as CASRIGQGITYEQYF.

This chain's CDR3 is CASSLGGQGATGELFF. For the CDR3, the DNA is TGTGCCAGCAGCTTAGGGGGACAGGGGGCAACCGGGGAGCTGTTTTTT. V is TRBV7-6 and J is TRBJ2-2; 12 nucleotides line up with TRBD1. Unmatched junction bases numbered 2, after V lost 1 base and J lost 5 bases. The CDR3 is 16 residues long. Germline V lookup: CDR1 SGHVS, CDR2 FNYEAQ.

The chain uses TRBV15 and TRBJ1-5; 9 bases agree with TRBD1. The CDR3 spans 14 residues. The V and J ends lost 6 bases and 3 bases, in that order; junction bases with no gene match: 3. Per germline, CDR1 LNHNV and CDR2 YYDKDF (reference sequence). CDR3 sequence reads: CATRQGANNQPQHF. CDR3 nucleotide sequence: TGTGCCACCAGACAGGGGGCCAACAATCAGCCCCAGCATTTT.

The chain joins TRBV19 to TRBJ1-2, with D possibly matching TRBD1 (5 bases). CDR1 and CDR2 from the germline V gene are LNHDA and SQIVND (reference sequence). Between the trimmed V and J ends, which lost 7 bases and 1 base, there was a span of 22 bases. CDR3 length: 17 amino acids. The CDR3 DNA is TGTGCCAGTACCCCCGAGCTGGGGCAGGACATTAACTATGGCTACACCTTC. Protein sequence: CASTPELGQDINYGYTF.

The rearrangement joins TRBV5-1 to TRBJ1-3; D is possibly TRBD1 (5 bases). The CDR3 covers 14 residues. Trimming took 0 bases from V and 3 from J, leaving 7 bases between them. Looked up from germline, CDR1 is SGHRS and CDR2 is YFSETQ. The CDR3 loop is CASSLEGLGNTIYF. The CDR3 bases are TGCGCCAGCAGCTTGGAGGGACTTGGAAACACCATATATTTT.

Only one count was recorded for this clone. The chain carries TRBV11-2 and TRBJ2-5; D might be TRBD2 (7 bases). Germline CDR1 is SGHAT and CDR2 is FQNNGV. The V end lost 1 base, the J end lost 2 bases, and 17 bases lay between the germline ends. The CDR3 sequence is 17 residues long. The CDR3 loop is CASSLGAGAILQETQYF. The CDR3 nucleotides are TGTGCCAGCAGCTTAGGCGCGGGGGCGATCTTACAAGAGACCCAGTACTTC.

V gene TRBV10-2 combines with J gene TRBJ1-2, with D tentatively TRBD1 (5 bases). The length of the CDR3 is 13 residues. Germline V gene sequence: CDR1 WSHSY, CDR2 SAAADI. V gave up 9 bases and J gave up 6 bases, with 17 bases separating them. For the CDR3, the DNA is TGCGCCAGTAATCAGGGTCTGGGCGATGGCTACACCTTC. It yields the protein CASNQGLGDGYTF.

The gene calls are TRBV7-9 and TRBJ2-3; possibly TRBD2 for D (6 bases). Germline CDR1 is SEHNR and CDR2 is FQNEAQ (reference sequence). This CDR3 is built from 15 residues. The germline V and J ends were trimmed by 9 bases and 0 bases, with 16 bases remaining between them. CDR3 sequence (DNA): TGTGCCAGTCGACTAGTTGCCCCTAGCACAGATACGCAGTATTTT. It is translated as CASRLVAPSTDTQYF.

The rearrangement uses TRBV7-3 and TRBJ1-2, with 7 positions matching TRBD1. The CDR3 runs to 14 residues. J gave up 4 bases and V 4 bases, and 6 bases lay outside the gene matches. Germline lookup yields CDR1 SGHTA and CDR2 FQGTGA. CDR3 loop: CASSSGTALYGYTF. CDR3 in DNA: TGTGCCAGCAGCTCCGGGACAGCGCTCTATGGCTACACCTTC.

The chain recombines TRBV28 with TRBJ1-4; 9 positions match TRBD1. Trimming removed 6 bases from V and 6 bases from J; junction bases left unmatched: 5. CDR1 and CDR2 from the germline V gene are MDHEN and SYDVKM. The length of the CDR3 is 14 residues. As DNA, the CDR3 is TGTGCCAGCAGGGGGGACAGGGTAGATGAAAAACTGTTTTTT. Translated: CASRGDRVDEKLFF.

This chain uses TRBV6-5 with TRBJ2-1; D uncertain. Germline CDR1 MNHEY, CDR2 SVGAGI. V gave up 5 bases and J gave up 0 bases, with 11 bases separating them. The CDR3 runs 15 residues. CDR3 in amino acids: CASSLEGFSYNEQFF. Written as DNA, the CDR3 is TGTGCCAGCAGTCTAGAAGGATTCTCCTACAATGAGCAGTTCTTC.

V usage is TRBV5-1 and J usage is TRBJ2-1; no definite D call. This CDR3 is 14 amino acids long. V dropped 4 bases and J dropped 5 bases, with 13 bases sitting between them. Germline CDR1 SGHRS, CDR2 YFSETQ. The CDR3 loop reads CASSDLGSHNEQFF. CDR3 sequence (DNA): TGCGCCAGCAGCGACCTAGGCTCACACAATGAGCAGTTCTTC.

This sequence joins TRBV10-1 and TRBJ2-4, with TRBD2 as a possible D gene (7 bases). The germline gives CDR1 WNHNN, CDR2 SYGVQD (reference sequence). The CDR3 runs to 17 residues. The ends were cut back, 10 bases at V and 3 bases at J, with 25 bases in the middle. In DNA form, the CDR3 reads TGCGCCACCAATGCAGTACAGGGAGGGCAACTCAAAAACATTCAGTACTTC. It codes for CATNAVQGGQLKNIQYF.

This clone was observed a single time. The chain links TRBV5-1 to TRBJ1-1; 9 nucleotides align to TRBD1. The germline gives CDR1 SGHRS, CDR2 YFSETQ. The CDR3 length is 15 residues. V trimming: 0 bases; J trimming: 1 base; junction bases outside the gene matches: 1. The CDR3 bases are TGCGCCAGCAGCTTGGGGACAGGGGAGAACACTGAAGCTTTCTTT. Protein sequence: CASSLGTGENTEAFF.

The rearrangement joins TRBV9 to TRBJ1-2, with TRBD1 identical over 7 bases. CDR1 is SGDLS, CDR2 YYNGEE, per germline. Trimming cost V 4 bases and J 4 bases; bases outside gene matches: 10. The CDR3 sequence is 15 residues long. The CDR3 region has the DNA TGTGCCAGCAGCCTCACACAGACAGGGATCTATGGCTACACCTTC. It specifies CASSLTQTGIYGYTF.

The V call is TRBV18, the J call TRBJ2-5; 7 nucleotides match TRBD1. J was trimmed by 3 bases and V by 8 bases; bases with no gene match: 12. Germline lookup yields CDR1 KGHSH and CDR2 LQKENI. The CDR3 covers 15 residues. CDR3 DNA: TGTGCCAGCACGAAGACTGGGACAGCAAAAGAGACCCAGTACTTC. This sequence encodes CASTKTGTAKETQYF.

This clone was counted between two and nine times. The chain links TRBV3-1 (or the pseudogene TRBV3-2) to TRBJ2-1; 11 nucleotides align to TRBD2. With V trimmed by 1 base and J by 0 bases, 2 bases remained unmatched. Germline V gives CDR1 LGHDT, CDR2 YNNKEL (reference sequence). The CDR3 covers 17 residues. CDR3 sequence (DNA): TGTGCCAGCAGCCAAGGACTAGCGGGAACCTCCTACAATGAGCAGTTCTTC. It translates to CASSQGLAGTSYNEQFF.

This clone is a singleton in its sample. The chain couples TRBV3-1 (or the pseudogene TRBV3-2) to TRBJ1-6; a weak D match, TRBD1 (6 bases). Germline loops: CDR1 LGHDT, CDR2 YNNKEL (reference sequence). Trimming took off 6 bases at V and 6 bases at J, with 18 bases between the two ends. The CDR3 has 16 amino acids. The CDR3 DNA reads TGTGCCAGCAGTCGTAAACACAGGGAGTTTAATTCACCCCTCCACTTT. Protein: CASSRKHREFNSPLHF.

This rearrangement joins TRBV19 to TRBJ1-1; D is perhaps TRBD1 (5 bases). The length of the CDR3 is 11 residues. Germline values: CDR1 LNHDA, CDR2 SQIVND (reference sequence). The CDR3 protein is CVSRARTEAFF. CDR3 sequence (DNA): TGTGTCAGCAGGGCTCGCACTGAAGCTTTCTTT. The full variable domain, rest sourced from reference TRBV19 and TRBJ1-1, is DGGITQSPKYLFRKEGQNVTLSCEQNLNHDAMYWYRQDPGQGLRLIYYSQIVNDFQKGDIAEGYSVSREKKESFPLTVTSAQKNPTAFYLCVSRARTEAFFGQGTRLTVV.

This clone has a handful of counts. As DNA, the CDR3 is TGTGCCAGCAGCTTAGGCGGGAGTTCGCAAGAGACCCAGTACTTC. It codes for CASSLGGSSQETQYF. The chain carries TRBV7-9 and TRBJ2-5; 7 positions agree with TRBD2. The CDR3 spans 15 residues. Germline V gene lookup returns CDR1 SEHNR and CDR2 FQNEAQ (reference sequence). With V trimmed by 1 base and J by 2 bases, 4 bases remained unmatched.

The chain couples TRBV7-9 to TRBJ1-1, with D uncertain. Trimming cost V 2 bases and J 6 bases, with 13 bases left between them. This CDR3 is built from 14 residues. Looked up from germline, CDR1 is SEHNR and CDR2 is FQNEAQ (reference sequence). The CDR3 spells CASSLSGRPAEAFF. Here the CDR3 DNA reads TGTGCCAGCAGCTTAAGTGGGCGACCGGCTGAAGCTTTCTTT.